This TCR beta chain was captured by sequencing in a study of human T cells and chemical hapten exposure. Study context: Throughout a study of roughly 24 weeks, patients underwent weekly scalp administration of diphenylcyclopropenone doses. There were per-sample TCR yield variations, arising mainly from small pooled library volume differences. The study's findings and limits: The number of TCRs over 1 in 1000 frequency stayed unchanged after DPC.

The CDR3 contains 16 residues. Trimming at V came to 10 bases and at J to 2 bases, leaving 12 bases not matched to a gene. In germline, CDR1 is LNHDA, CDR2 SQIVND (reference sequence). TCRdb recomputed calls from the RACE reads with MiXCR, one row per CDR3 protein. Of tens of thousands of distinct CDR3 sequences in the sample, 10% are singletons; the top ten hold around 6.8%. The time point here: patch test 2, 6 weeks after DPC sensitization. The sample's treatment: therapeutic diphenylcyclopropenone sensitization with weekly scalp DPC. Alopecia patients deemed DPC-suitable, aged 18 to 70, excluding pregnancy. Notes on this clonotype: Its antigen is currently unknown.

The clonotype comes from a woman aged 45-60 years with alopecia areata. Some clones in this sample may be carry-over from other donors' samples. J is TRBJ2-5 and V is TRBV19, with 11 bases lining up with TRBD2. The starting material was whole blood, obtained in connection with sensitization to the hapten diphenylcyclopropenone (DPC). As DNA, the CDR3 is TGTGCCACCACCCGAGGGACTAGCGGAACTCAAGAGACCCAGTACTTC. The encoded protein is CATTRGTSGTQETQYF.